This entry lists 20 T cell receptor beta chains sequenced from one sample in a study of cytomegalovirus exposure and HLA in healthy donors. The PCR ran on 60 Vbeta and 13 Jbeta primers. Repertoires were generated with immunoSEQ multiplex PCR, while TCRdb's copy carries only in-frame clones and drops some. Of about 130,000 clones listed, 65% to 80% are singletons. Input material: PBMCs. The receptors stem from a male donor in good health and CMV-seropositive.

The J gene is TRBJ2-7, the V gene TRBV6-5; tentatively, D is TRBD2 (6 bases). Looked up from germline, CDR1 is MNHEY and CDR2 is SVGAGI. V was pared by 5 bases and J by 4 bases, with 18 bases between. This CDR3 region has 15 residues. CDR3 DNA: TGTGCCAGCAGTAATACGCCGGGACGGGGGTACGAGCAGTACTTC. Translated, it gives CASSNTPGRGYEQYF.

As concerns this clone: One end of the junction is discordant with germline, which a read error may explain. The rearrangement joins TRBV7-9 to TRBJ2-7; a possible D gene is TRBD2 (5 bases). Germline CDR1 is SEHNR and CDR2 is FQNEAQ (reference sequence). CDR3 length equals 14 residues. This CDR3 reads CSSSLSGSSYEQYF. The CDR3 DNA follows: TGTTCCAGCAGCTTATCGGGAAGCTCCTACGAGCAGTACTTC.

The rearrangement links TRBV18 to TRBJ1-2; the match to TRBD1 covers 8 bases. The germline CDR1 and CDR2 sequences are KGHSH and LQKENI. CDR3 length: 15 amino acids. Trimming cost V 2 bases and J 3 bases; bases outside gene matches: 5. CDR3 loop: CASSPGQGGYYGYTF. For the CDR3, the DNA is TGTGCCAGCTCACCAGGACAGGGAGGGTACTATGGCTACACCTTC.

About this clone: This sample includes further DNA sequences coding for the same CDR3. The chain carries TRBV30 and TRBJ1-1; D gene unclear. Germline V lookup: CDR1 GTSNPN, CDR2 SVGIG (reference sequence). Trimming left V 0 bases short and J 0 bases short, with 8 bases between. This CDR3 has 14 residues. The CDR3 DNA is TGTGCCTGGAGTGTCTACAGCTTGAACACTGAAGCTTTCTTT. Translated: CAWSVYSLNTEAFF.

V usage is TRBV5-6 and J usage is TRBJ2-7; D is ambiguous. The germline V and J ends were trimmed by 1 base and 2 bases, with 10 bases remaining between them. Germline V lookup: CDR1 SGHDT, CDR2 YYEEEE. The CDR3 covers 14 residues. The CDR3 protein is CASSLFSVTYEQYF. CDR3 in DNA: TGTGCCAGCAGCTTGTTTTCGGTGACCTACGAGCAGTACTTC.

This chain links TRBV7-8 with TRBJ1-6, with a tentative D call TRBD1 (5 bases). Deletions cut 5 bases from V and 5 bases from J, with 13 bases between. This CDR3 has 15 amino acids. Germline V gives CDR1 SGHVS, CDR2 FQNEAQ. CDR3 bases: TGTGCCAGCAGCACGCGACAGAGACATAATTCACCCCTCCACTTT. The encoded protein is CASSTRQRHNSPLHF.

The chain uses TRBV7-9 and TRBJ2-4, with D hard to call. Germline loops: CDR1 SEHNR, CDR2 FQNEAQ (reference sequence). The CDR3 has 16 residues. Trimming took 0 bases from V and 0 from J, leaving 9 bases between them. The CDR3 DNA is TGTGCCAGCAGCTTAGCTACTCACTTAGCCAAAAACATTCAGTACTTC. Its protein is CASSLATHLAKNIQYF.

J is TRBJ2-3 and V is TRBV19; 10 bases are shared with TRBD2. Germline loops: CDR1 LNHDA, CDR2 SQIVND (reference sequence). The CDR3 has 15 residues. The ends lost 5 bases at V and 3 bases at J; junction bases unmatched: 5. This CDR3 reads CASSSLTSGTDTQYF. For the CDR3, the DNA is TGTGCCAGTAGTTCTTTGACTAGCGGGACAGATACGCAGTATTTT.

The genes are TRBV30 and TRBJ1-2; 8 nucleotides line up with TRBD1. With V trimmed by 2 bases and J by 4 bases, 6 bases remained unmatched. CDR1 is GTSNPN and CDR2 is SVGIG in the germline V gene (reference sequence). The CDR3 covers 14 residues. The CDR3 loop is CAWSPGGSFYGYTF. DNA for the CDR3: TGTGCCTGGAGTCCAGGGGGCTCCTTCTATGGCTACACCTTC.

The table lists this clone with a few counts. The chain links TRBV6-1 to TRBJ1-1; TRBD1 aligns across 7 bases. V shed 8 bases and J 2 bases; nucleotides not matched to a gene: 8. Germline V lookup: CDR1 MNHNS, CDR2 SASEGT. This CDR3 contains 14 residues. The CDR3 is CASERQGGNTEAFF. In nucleotides, the CDR3 is TGTGCCAGCGAGAGACAGGGTGGAAACACTGAAGCTTTCTTT.

V is TRBV27 and J is TRBJ2-1; 15 bases fit TRBD2. The germline V gene encodes CDR1 MNHEY and CDR2 SMNVEV (reference sequence). The V and J ends lost 6 bases and 0 bases, in that order; junction bases with no gene match: 6. The CDR3 has 18 amino acids. CDR3 coding DNA: TGTGCCAGCAGGAAAGGACTAGCGGGAGGGCCCTCCTACAATGAGCAGTTCTTC. It is translated as CASRKGLAGGPSYNEQFF.

The rearrangement links TRBV6-5 to TRBJ1-4, with D perhaps TRBD1 (5 bases). The CDR3 has 14 amino acids. The V and J ends lost 0 bases and 8 bases respectively, with 10 bases between them. CDR1 is MNHEY, CDR2 SVGAGI, per germline. CDR3 coding DNA: TGTGCCAGCAGTTACTCGAATCCAGGGGAAAAACTGTTTTTT. This sequence encodes CASSYSNPGEKLFF.

By proportion, this clone is medium-sized (0.01 to 0.1%). This sample also contains other DNA sequences that code for the same CDR3. CDR3 in amino acids: CASSLGLAGSTDTQYF. Here the CDR3 DNA reads TGTGCCAGCAGCTTAGGACTAGCGGGAAGCACAGATACGCAGTATTTT. The V and J genes are TRBV5-4 and TRBJ2-3; 12 positions match TRBD2. The CDR3 consists of 16 residues. Germline V gene data show CDR1 as SGHNT and CDR2 as YYREEE (reference sequence). Trimming at V came to 2 bases and at J to 0 bases, leaving 1 base not matched to a gene.

V is TRBV9 and J is TRBJ2-1; D uncertain. In germline, CDR1 is SGDLS, CDR2 YYNGEE. The CDR3 has 15 amino acids. V gave up 0 bases and J gave up 0 bases, with 7 bases separating them. The CDR3 spells CASSVGLVSYNEQFF. CDR3 nucleotides: TGTGCCAGCAGCGTAGGTCTAGTCTCCTACAATGAGCAGTTCTTC.

The chain couples TRBV2 to TRBJ2-2; D uncertain. The ends were cut back, 4 bases at V and 0 bases at J, with 9 bases in the middle. There are 15 residues in the CDR3. Germline CDR1 SNHLY, CDR2 FYNNEI. The CDR3 protein is CASSVGATNTGELFF. The CDR3 DNA reads as TGTGCCAGCAGTGTTGGAGCGACGAACACCGGGGAGCTGTTTTTT. Looking up the rest from reference TRBV2 and TRBJ2-2 gives the full variable domain: EPEVTQTPSHQVTQMGQEVILRCVPISNHLYFYWYRQILGQKVEFLVSFYNNEISEKSEIFDDQFSVERPDGSNFTLKIRSTKLEDSAMYFCASSVGATNTGELFFGEGSRLTVL.

The V call is TRBV9, the J call TRBJ2-3; a weak D match, TRBD2 (7 bases). Germline V gene sequence: CDR1 SGDLS, CDR2 YYNGEE. The CDR3 loop spans 15 amino acids. Trimming left V 0 bases short and J 4 bases short, with 12 bases between. The CDR3 DNA reads as TGTGCCAGCAGCGTAGGTGGGGAGGGGGCAGATACGCAGTATTTT. Translating gives CASSVGGEGADTQYF.

The rearrangement uses TRBV7-2 and TRBJ2-3, with D uncertain. The CDR3 has 13 residues. Germline-derived CDR1 and CDR2 are SGHTA and FQGNSA. Trimming left V 1 base short and J 3 bases short, with 5 bases between. DNA for the CDR3: TGTGCCAGCAGCTTAGATCGTACAGATACGCAGTATTTT. Translated, it gives CASSLDRTDTQYF.

This clone appeared a single time. The rearrangement links TRBV11-3 to TRBJ2-3; D might be TRBD2 (5 bases). CDR3 size: 16 residues. Trimming left V 1 base short and J 2 bases short, with 13 bases between. Per the germline V gene, CDR1 is SGHNT and CDR2 is YENEEA. DNA of the CDR3: TGTGCCAGCAGCTTAGGAGGGCCAAGACCCACAGATACGCAGTATTTT. Translating it yields CASSLGGPRPTDTQYF.

The sample holds a few counts of this clone. The V and J genes are TRBV5-4 and TRBJ1-6, with D perhaps matching TRBD1 (6 bases). The CDR3 is 15 residues long. In germline, CDR1 is SGHNT, CDR2 YYREEE (reference sequence). Trimming took off 5 bases at V and 10 bases at J, with 19 bases between the two ends. CDR3 DNA: TGTGCCAGCAGTTTGCCCGGGGGGCAAGAATCACCCCTCCACTTT. Translating it yields CASSLPGGQESPLHF.

The chain is built from TRBV28 and TRBJ2-5; 15 bases match TRBD2. There are 16 residues in the CDR3. From germline, CDR1 is MDHEN and CDR2 SYDVKM. The ends lost 6 bases at V and 5 bases at J; junction bases unmatched: 7. The CDR3 reads CASRYGLAGGVETQYF. CDR3 DNA: TGTGCCAGCAGATACGGACTAGCGGGAGGGGTGGAGACCCAGTACTTC.